This T cell receptor (beta chain) derives from a study of T-cell memory formation after mild COVID-19. Study in general: The TCR clusters were mostly specific to one donor.

This CDR3 region has 15 residues. Per germline, CDR1 MDHEN and CDR2 SYDVKM. Trimming stripped 1 base from V and 4 bases from J, with 12 bases between. This clonotype has more than one count but fewer than ten. Barcoded TCR alpha and TCR beta cDNA libraries with UMIs came from 5'RACE using constant-segment primers. MiXCR, run by TCRdb on the 5' RACE reads, gives a single entry per CDR3 protein. This repertoire shows around 450,000 distinct CDR3 sequences, approximately 24% found once; its top ten account for 8.8%. J is TRBJ2-3 and V is TRBV28; the D call may be TRBD1 or TRBD2 (5 bases each). The receptor comes from an adult woman who had mild COVID-19 (a few samples of this study predate the infection). Cell type and time point are not known. The sample was PBMCs or a T cell subset sorted from them (not recorded which). As DNA, the CDR3 is TGTGCCAGCAGTTTATTTAGGGGAGATTCAGATACGCAGTATTTT. This codes for CASSLFRGDSDTQYF.